What follows are 13 T cell receptor beta chains derived from one specimen sequenced in a study of T-cell memory formation after mild COVID-19. TCRdb reanalysed the 5' RACE reads using MiXCR and keeps one entry per CDR3 protein. This sample carries about half a million distinct CDR3 sequences, over 15% of them seen once, and the ten largest clones take roughly an eighth. The material sequenced was PBMCs or a T cell subset sorted from them (not recorded which). These receptors were collected from an adult woman who had mild COVID-19 (a few samples of this study predate the infection). Cell type and time point are not known.

This sequence joins TRBV12-3 or TRBV12-4 and TRBJ1-5; D is ambiguous. The CDR3 loop spans 14 amino acids. Trimming pared 3 bases from V and 8 bases from J, leaving 14 bases between. CDR3 region: CASSFFGVGKPQHF. As DNA, the CDR3 is TGTGCCAGCAGTTTTTTTGGCGTCGGGAAGCCCCAGCATTTT.

At least ten counts were recorded for this clonotype. CDR3 DNA sequence: TGTGCCAGCACCCTAGCGGGGGGGCCAGAAGATACGCAGTATTTT. Its translation is CASTLAGGPEDTQYF. The chain carries TRBV7-3 and TRBJ2-3; 12 bases map to TRBD2. The V gene's germline CDR1 is SGHTA and CDR2 FQGTGA. The CDR3 totals 15 residues. V shed 7 bases, J shed 5 bases, and the junction held 7 bases outside the gene matches. The full variable domain, with the rest looked up from reference TRBV7-3 and TRBJ2-3, is GAGVSQTPSNKVTEKGKYVELRCDPISGHTALYWYRQSLGQGPEFLIYFQGTGAADDSGLPNDRFFAVRPEGSVSTLKIQRTERGDSAVYLCASTLAGGPEDTQYFGPGTRLTVL.

This clonotype was seen ten or more times. V is TRBV7-9 and J is TRBJ2-6, with a weak D call TRBD1 (6 bases). CDR3 length: 18 residues. The V end was cut by 5 bases, the J end by 0 bases, with 17 bases between. Per germline, CDR1 SEHNR and CDR2 FQNEAQ (reference sequence). This CDR3 reads CASSQRQVLYSGANVLTF. In nucleotides, the CDR3 is TGTGCCAGCAGCCAGAGACAGGTCCTCTACTCTGGGGCCAACGTCCTGACTTTC.

This chain joins TRBV12-3 or TRBV12-4 and TRBJ1-1, with 9 bases matching TRBD1. Germline trimming cut 5 bases from V and 4 bases from J; bases unmatched to any gene: 8. This CDR3 is 15 amino acids long. The chain's CDR3 is CASSTTGGVGTEAFF. Written as DNA, the CDR3 is TGTGCCAGCAGTACAACAGGGGGCGTTGGCACTGAAGCTTTCTTT.

The chain couples TRBV5-1 to TRBJ2-7; 7 nucleotides agree with TRBD1. The CDR3 is made up of 15 amino acids. Per germline, CDR1 SGHRS and CDR2 YFSETQ. V gave up 1 base and J gave up 4 bases; unmatched junction bases: 8. CDR3 region: CASSLNPGTDYEQYF. The CDR3 nucleotides read TGCGCCAGCAGCTTGAACCCCGGGACAGATTACGAGCAGTACTTC.

The chain employs TRBV23-1 and TRBJ2-5; possible D gene TRBD1, 6 bases. Being an ORF, TRBV23-1 has a function that is uncertain. The CDR3 is 13 residues long. The ends were cut back, 2 bases at V and 5 bases at J, with 9 bases in the middle. CDR3 bases: TGCGCCAGCAGTCAAGGGGGCACGGAGACCCAGTACTTC. Translating it yields CASSQGGTETQYF.

This chain joins TRBV6-5 and TRBJ1-5; no definite D call. V was pared by 5 bases and J by 0 bases, with 11 bases between. Germline V gene data show CDR1 as MNHEY and CDR2 as SVGAGI. This CDR3 comprises 15 residues. In DNA, the CDR3 is TGTGCCAGCAGTGACGGGAGATATAGCAATCAGCCCCAGCATTTT. Translated: CASSDGRYSNQPQHF.

There are a few counts of this clonotype. V is TRBV27 and J is TRBJ2-4, with D uncertain. This CDR3 contains 14 residues. Trimming took off 5 bases at V and 2 bases at J, with 10 bases between the two ends. Germline CDR1 reads MNHEY; CDR2 reads SMNVEV (reference sequence). The CDR3 nucleotides read TGTGCCAGCAGTCCTTACGGTACCAAAAACATTCAGTACTTC. It encodes CASSPYGTKNIQYF.

This clonotype was seen a few times. The J gene is TRBJ1-2, the V gene TRBV5-1, with D perhaps matching TRBD1 (6 bases). CDR3 length equals 15 residues. Germline V gives CDR1 SGHRS, CDR2 YFSETQ. With 4 bases removed from V and 3 bases from J, the gap between germline ends came to 16 bases. The CDR3 spells CASSPRSGGYYGYTF. The CDR3 nucleotides are TGCGCCAGCAGCCCCAGATCGGGGGGCTACTATGGCTACACCTTC.

This sequence joins TRBV7-7 and TRBJ1-4, with 12 bases aligning to TRBD1. Trimming cost V 1 base and J 2 bases; bases outside gene matches: 5. The germline V gene has CDR1 SSHAT and CDR2 FNYEAQ (reference sequence). The CDR3 runs 18 residues. This CDR3 reads CASSLDRDRGRTNEKLFF. CDR3 DNA sequence: TGTGCCAGCAGCTTAGACCGGGACAGGGGGCGTACTAATGAAAAACTGTTTTTT.

The table lists this clonotype with a few counts. The rearrangement uses TRBV7-3 and TRBJ2-5; no definite D call. Germline CDR1 and CDR2: SGHTA and FQGTGA. The CDR3 covers 17 residues. Trimming stripped 0 bases from V and 7 bases from J, with 21 bases between. The CDR3 DNA reads TGTGCCAGCAGCTTAACTAGCTCAAGAATGGGTGTAGGGACCCAGTACTTC. Its translation is CASSLTSSRMGVGTQYF.

A few counts support this clonotype. The chain joins TRBV9 to TRBJ2-1; D remains unclear. Germline V lookup: CDR1 SGDLS, CDR2 YYNGEE. V was pared by 0 bases and J by 5 bases, with 6 bases between. The CDR3 consists of 13 residues. The CDR3 protein is CASSVGGNNEQFF. CDR3 nucleotides: TGTGCCAGCAGCGTAGGTGGCAACAATGAGCAGTTCTTC.

The V and J genes are TRBV7-9 and TRBJ1-2, with D hard to call. This CDR3 is 15 amino acids long. Between the trimmed V and J ends, which lost 1 base and 14 bases, there was a span of 23 bases. From germline, CDR1 is SEHNR and CDR2 FQNEAQ (reference sequence). The CDR3 here is CASSLGSDMQEISTF. The CDR3, as DNA: TGTGCCAGCAGCTTAGGGTCAGACATGCAGGAAATAAGTACCTTC.